The 4 T cell receptor beta chains below come from one sample, sequenced in a study of OX40 agonist ivuxolimab in advanced cancers. Assay: immunoSEQ multiplex PCR; the TCRdb copy retains only in-frame clones and omits some. The table lists about 100,000 clones, 91% of them singletons. This specimen was CD4+ or CD8+ T cells sorted from blood, taken in a trial of the OX40 agonist ivuxolimab. Every receptor here comes from an adult with an advanced solid tumor such as melanoma, head and neck, liver or kidney cancer.

This clone was counted a single time. This chain joins TRBV5-1 and TRBJ2-6; 7 bases fit TRBD2. The ends lost 4 bases at V and 1 base at J; junction bases unmatched: 2. CDR1 and CDR2 from the germline V gene are SGHRS and YFSETQ. This CDR3 has 15 amino acids. The CDR3 nucleotides read TGCGCCAGCAGCCCACTAGCGTCTGGGGCCAACGTCCTGACTTTC. Its protein product is CASSPLASGANVLTF.

This clone is a singleton in its sample. V is TRBV28 and J is TRBJ1-1; no definite D call. CDR1 is MDHEN and CDR2 is SYDVKM in the germline V gene. This CDR3 comprises 13 residues. With 1 base removed from V and 7 bases from J, the gap between germline ends came to 10 bases. The CDR3, as DNA: TGTGCCAGCAGTTTATCCGAGCGGGGTGAAGCTTTCTTT. Translating it yields CASSLSERGEAFF.

The chain uses TRBV7-2 and TRBJ2-2; tentatively, D is TRBD1 (5 bases). This CDR3 is 15 amino acids long. V lost 1 base and J 4 bases, leaving 10 bases between the germline ends. CDR1 and CDR2 (germline): SGHTA, FQGNSA. CDR3 loop: CASSLEGFGTGELFF. The CDR3, as DNA: TGTGCCAGCAGCTTAGAGGGGTTCGGCACCGGGGAGCTGTTTTTT.

The V call is TRBV6-5, the J call TRBJ2-7, with D perhaps matching TRBD1 (6 bases). The ends were cut back, 6 bases at V and 2 bases at J, with 11 bases in the middle. The CDR3 contains 13 residues. Germline V lookup: CDR1 MNHEY, CDR2 SVGAGI. The CDR3 DNA follows: TGTGCCAGCAGATATGGGACAACCTACGAGCAGTACTTC. Translation gives CASRYGTTYEQYF.